One and the same sample provided the 20 T cell receptor beta chains below, sequenced in a study of T cell responses to AZD1222 COVID-19 vaccine. Measured with immunoSEQ multiplex PCR; TCRdb has only the in-frame clones, and not every one. Counted here are about 180,000 clones, around 90% occurring once; the ten biggest clones make up less than 2.5%. The material sequenced was peripheral blood, taken 28 days after the second AZD1222 dose. The receptors here all came from an adult who received the AZD1222 COVID-19 vaccine.

The V call is TRBV10-3, the J call TRBJ2-2; 7 bases match TRBD1. The germline CDR1 and CDR2 sequences are ENHRY and SYGVKD. This CDR3 is built from 14 residues. Germline trimming cut 4 bases from V and 3 bases from J; bases unmatched to any gene: 2. This chain's CDR3 is CAISVQGDTGELFF. The DNA for the CDR3 is TGTGCCATCAGTGTGCAGGGGGACACCGGGGAGCTGTTTTTT.

This clone was seen once. The sample carries other DNA sequences with the same CDR3. The chain employs TRBV18 and TRBJ1-6; D gene unclear. The CDR3 loop spans 12 amino acids. The V end was cut by 0 bases, the J end by 8 bases, with 2 bases between. The V gene's germline CDR1 is KGHSH and CDR2 LQKENI. Here the CDR3 reads CASSPPDSPLHF. The CDR3 DNA is TGTGCCAGCTCACCACCGGATTCACCCCTCCACTTT. Together with reference TRBV18 and TRBJ1-6, the CDR3 gives the full variable domain: NAGVMQNPRHLVRRRGQEARLRCSPMKGHSHVYWYRQLPEEGLKFMVYLQKENIIDESGMPKERFSAEFPKEGPSILRIQQVVRGDSAAYFCASSPPDSPLHFGNGTRLTVT.

The gene calls are TRBV28 and TRBJ2-7; the match to TRBD2 covers 14 bases. The CDR3 is 15 residues long. Losses at the gene ends were 1 base for V and 5 bases for J; bases not matched to a gene: 1. Germline V gene data show CDR1 as MDHEN and CDR2 as SYDVKM. CDR3 bases: TGTGCCAGCAGTTTATCGACTAGCGGGAGGGACGAGCAGTACTTC. Encoded protein: CASSLSTSGRDEQYF.

The V call is TRBV3-1 (or the pseudogene TRBV3-2), the J call TRBJ2-3, with 8 nucleotides matching TRBD1. Losses at the gene ends were 4 bases for V and 3 bases for J; bases not matched to a gene: 6. This CDR3 comprises 15 residues. Germline CDR1 is LGHDT and CDR2 is YNNKEL (reference sequence). CDR3 in amino acids: CASSPRTGRTDTQYF. The CDR3 DNA is TGTGCCAGCAGCCCCAGGACAGGGAGAACAGATACGCAGTATTTT.

The chain employs TRBV7-3 and TRBJ2-7; TRBD2 matches 8 bases. The CDR3 spans 16 residues. Germline trimming cut 3 bases from V and 4 bases from J; bases unmatched to any gene: 11. The germline gives CDR1 SGHTA, CDR2 FQGTGA. CDR3 amino acids: CASSLLAGGRGYEQYF. Here the CDR3 DNA reads TGTGCCAGCAGCTTGTTGGCGGGAGGAAGAGGTTACGAGCAGTACTTC.

The chain recombines TRBV30 with TRBJ2-1, with 9 bases aligning to TRBD2. Germline V lookup: CDR1 GTSNPN, CDR2 SVGIG (reference sequence). The CDR3 totals 16 residues. The trim removed 0 bases at V and 4 bases at J, leaving 7 bases unmatched. The CDR3 bases are TGTGCCTGGAGTGTATTTGGGACTAGCCGGTACAATGAGCAGTTCTTC. Translation gives CAWSVFGTSRYNEQFF.

Only one count was recorded for this clone. J is TRBJ1-5 and V is TRBV4-1; D unresolved. This CDR3 spans 17 amino acids. V lost 1 base and J lost 0, with 13 bases in between. CDR1 is MGHRA, CDR2 YSYEKL, per germline. This CDR3 is CASSQAPLGSSNQPQHF. The CDR3 bases are TGCGCCAGCAGCCAAGCGCCGCTGGGGAGTAGCAATCAGCCCCAGCATTTT.

This clone has more than one count but fewer than ten. The V and J genes are TRBV28 and TRBJ2-3; D is unclear. CDR1 is MDHEN and CDR2 is SYDVKM in the germline V gene. The CDR3 extends over 11 amino acids. Trimming took 6 bases from V and 2 from J, leaving 3 bases between them. In DNA form, the CDR3 reads TGTGCCAGCAGCACCACAGATACGCAGTATTTT. Amino acids: CASSTTDTQYF.

The CDR3 DNA reads TGCGCCAGCAGTGGGGGCGTAGGCCCCCCACACAATGAGCAGTTCTTC. Translated: CASSGGVGPPHNEQFF. This chain uses TRBV5-1 with TRBJ2-1, with D possibly matching TRBD1 (6 bases). The CDR3 consists of 16 residues. Germline values: CDR1 SGHRS, CDR2 YFSETQ. V lost 5 bases, J lost 5 bases, and 20 bases lay in between.

The rearrangement links TRBV3-1 (or the pseudogene TRBV3-2) to TRBJ2-1, with 9 bases that match TRBD2. The CDR3 extends over 15 amino acids. Germline V lookup: CDR1 LGHDT, CDR2 YNNKEL (reference sequence). V was pared by 1 base and J by 9 bases, with 7 bases of the junction left unmatched. The CDR3 is CASSQALAGWGEQFF. The DNA of the CDR3 is TGTGCCAGCAGCCAAGCGCTAGCGGGATGGGGTGAGCAGTTCTTC.

The V gene is TRBV19, the J gene TRBJ2-1; either TRBD1 or TRBD2 may fit D (5 bases each). CDR1 and CDR2 from the germline V gene are LNHDA and SQIVND (reference sequence). Deletions cut 4 bases from V and 4 bases from J, with 11 bases between. The CDR3 runs to 14 residues. CDR3 amino acids: CASSRGTVYNEQFF. CDR3 DNA sequence: TGTGCCAGTAGTAGGGGGACGGTTTACAATGAGCAGTTCTTC. Complete variable domain (other parts from reference TRBV19 and TRBJ2-1): DGGITQSPKYLFRKEGQNVTLSCEQNLNHDAMYWYRQDPGQGLRLIYYSQIVNDFQKGDIAEGYSVSREKKESFPLTVTSAQKNPTAFYLCASSRGTVYNEQFFGPGTRLTVL.

The J gene is TRBJ2-1, the V gene TRBV5-4; no firm D call. In germline, CDR1 is SGHNT, CDR2 YYREEE (reference sequence). The CDR3 contains 15 residues. Trimming cost V 0 bases and J 5 bases, with 12 bases left between them. This CDR3 is CASSLVGLGDNEQFF. CDR3 nucleotides: TGTGCCAGCAGCTTGGTTGGTCTAGGAGACAATGAGCAGTTCTTC.

The chain carries TRBV30 and TRBJ1-3; TRBD1 is a possible D gene (5 bases). The germline CDR1 and CDR2 sequences are GTSNPN and SVGIG (reference sequence). V lost 2 bases and J lost 8, with 10 bases in between. This CDR3 is 12 amino acids long. The CDR3 loop reads CAWSIRGHTIYF. CDR3 nucleotides: TGTGCCTGGAGTATTAGGGGACACACCATATATTTT.

V gene TRBV27 combines with J gene TRBJ2-7; D gene ambiguous. CDR1 and CDR2 (germline): MNHEY, SMNVEV (reference sequence). This CDR3 has 13 residues. Trimming removed 5 bases from V and 0 bases from J, with 8 bases in between. The CDR3 loop reads CASSVYSSYEQYF. The DNA for the CDR3 is TGTGCCAGCAGTGTGTACAGCTCCTACGAGCAGTACTTC.

The chain recombines TRBV7-9 with TRBJ1-1; D is undetermined. From germline, CDR1 is SEHNR and CDR2 FQNEAQ (reference sequence). Trimming shortened V by 2 bases and J by 2 bases, and 6 bases separated the two germline ends. The CDR3 has 13 residues. The CDR3, as DNA: TGTGCCAGCAGCTTAAACGGAAACACTGAAGCTTTCTTT. It is translated as CASSLNGNTEAFF.

The CDR3 spells CASSGVPVGSAFF. DNA for the CDR3: TGCGCCAGCAGTGGAGTCCCCGTGGGGTCAGCTTTCTTT. V and J are TRBV10-2 and TRBJ1-1, with D uncertain. Germline loops: CDR1 WSHSY, CDR2 SAAADI. CDR3 length: 13 amino acids. V lost 4 bases to trimming and J lost 10 bases, with 16 bases between them.

V is TRBV6-1 and J is TRBJ1-4; TRBD1 aligns across 7 bases. Trimming took 2 bases from V and 7 from J; bases not matched to a gene: 4. Germline V CDR1 and CDR2: MNHNS, SASEGT. This CDR3 is 14 amino acids long. The CDR3 protein is CASSEPTGAEKLFF. The CDR3 nucleotides read TGTGCCAGCAGTGAACCCACAGGGGCTGAAAAACTGTTTTTT.

The chain has TRBV12-3 or TRBV12-4 and TRBJ1-1; D is possibly TRBD1 (5 bases). The CDR3 loop spans 11 amino acids. V was pared by 10 bases and J by 5 bases, with 11 bases between. CDR3 bases: TGTGCCACCGAGGGGCTTACTGAAGCTTTCTTT. Translation gives CATEGLTEAFF.

The chain combines TRBV5-6 with TRBJ2-5, with D hard to call. V lost 2 bases to trimming and J lost 5 bases, with 7 bases between them. This CDR3 contains 12 residues. Germline lookup yields CDR1 SGHDT and CDR2 YYEEEE. In DNA, the CDR3 is TGTGCCAGCAGCTTCCTGGTGGAGACCCAGTACTTC. Amino acids: CASSFLVETQYF.

The chain links TRBV10-3 to TRBJ1-2; D call uncertain. Trimming took off 6 bases at V and 5 bases at J, with 16 bases between the two ends. The CDR3 covers 14 residues. Germline assignment: CDR1 ENHRY and CDR2 SYGVKD. The CDR3 nucleotides read TGTGCCATCAGCACGGACGTGCGGGCGTATGGCTACACCTTC. It specifies CAISTDVRAYGYTF.